What follows is one TCR beta chain and its context. These data belong to a study of Ad26.COV2.S vaccination and SARS-CoV-2 variants. Using immunoSEQ multiplex PCR, the repertoire was profiled, and TCRdb retains in-frame clones only, with some absent. The sample includes about 350,000 clones, approximately 90% of them seen just once. Treatment specified: roughly 19 received Ad26.COV2.S at low or high dose, single or two shots; about 5 received placebo; per-sample allocation not given. All samples were drawn on day 63, counting from the first vaccine or placebo injection. Germline V lookup: CDR1 MNHEY, CDR2 SMNVEV (reference sequence). The CDR3 is made up of 13 amino acids. V was cut by 2 bases and J by 10 bases, with 12 bases left in between.

The receptor comes from a person between 18 and 60 years old who received the Ad26.COV2.S COVID-19 vaccine or a placebo. Here the sequenced sample was peripheral blood, taken in a trial of Ad26.COV2.S vaccine versus placebo. The chain carries TRBV27 and TRBJ1-5; possible D gene TRBD1, 5 bases. CDR3 nucleotides: TGTGCCAGCAGTTTAGAGGGGTTAGGCCCCCAGCATTTT. Translating it yields CASSLEGLGPQHF.